What follows is one T cell receptor (beta chain) and its context. The sample is drawn from a study of blood T cell repertoires in COVID-19. The overall study: The samples span acute and convalescent COVID-19 from the United States, Italy and Spain. T cells, B-cell-depleted T cells, or PBMCs supplied cDNA or gDNA.

The CDR3 extends over 14 amino acids. Germline V gene lookup returns CDR1 ENHRY and CDR2 SYGVKD. V shed 4 bases and J 9 bases; nucleotides not matched to a gene: 5. As originally analysed: Cell counts per sample came from amplifying reference gene primers. Sequencing used immunoSEQ multiplex PCR; TCRdb keeps in-frame clones, though not all of them. That table gives V, J and clone size, and the DNA gave D and trimming. The table records about 300,000 clones, 70% to 90% of them present only once. V usage is TRBV10-3 and J usage is TRBJ1-6; 8 nucleotides match TRBD1. Sequenced: peripheral blood. This TCR was sampled from a man between 65 and 85 years old with acute or convalescent COVID-19. The CDR3 loop reads CAISVGQGGSPLHF. The CDR3, as DNA: TGTGCCATCAGTGTTGGACAGGGCGGTTCACCCCTCCACTTT.